The 5 T cell receptor beta chains in this list originate from one sample, sequenced in a study of blood T cell repertoires in COVID-19. The protocol was immunoSEQ multiplex PCR, while the TCRdb copy is restricted to in-frame clones and leaves out a portion. In the table there are approximately 40,000 clones, 70% to 90% of which are singletons. Input material: peripheral blood. Every receptor here comes from a human donor in a cohort sampled during active COVID-19.

The CDR3 DNA is TGTGCCACCAGAGGACAGGGGGCCCCCCAAGAGACCCAGTACTTC. It yields the protein CATRGQGAPQETQYF. The chain joins TRBV15 to TRBJ2-5; 11 bases agree with TRBD1. Germline V gene sequence: CDR1 LNHNV, CDR2 YYDKDF (reference sequence). With V trimmed by 6 bases and J by 1 base, 4 bases remained unmatched. The CDR3 has 15 residues.

The V and J genes are TRBV28 and TRBJ2-2; 7 bases line up with TRBD2. Trimming cost V 5 bases and J 1 base; bases outside gene matches: 10. Per germline, CDR1 MDHEN and CDR2 SYDVKM. This CDR3 is built from 17 residues. CDR3 bases: TGTGCCAGCAGTCCCTCGCCTGGCGGGGGGAACACCGGGGAGCTGTTTTTT. Translating gives CASSPSPGGGNTGELFF. The full variable domain, rest sourced from reference TRBV28 and TRBJ2-2, is DVKVTQSSRYLVKRTGEKVFLECVQDMDHENMFWYRQDPGLGLRLIYFSYDVKMKEKGDIPEGYSVSREKKERFSLILESASTNQTSMYLCASSPSPGGGNTGELFFGEGSRLTVL.

V and J are TRBV4-1 and TRBJ1-1; D is undetermined. V was trimmed by 4 bases and J by 2 bases, leaving 11 bases between them. Germline loops: CDR1 MGHRA, CDR2 YSYEKL. This CDR3 has 14 amino acids. CDR3: CASSRYMGNTEAFF. CDR3 DNA: TGCGCCAGCAGCCGCTATATGGGCAACACTGAAGCTTTCTTT.

The chain has TRBV10-3 and TRBJ1-1; 9 bases are shared with TRBD1. Trimming at V came to 6 bases and at J to 4 bases, leaving 6 bases not matched to a gene. Germline V CDR1 and CDR2: ENHRY, SYGVKD. The CDR3 covers 14 residues. The CDR3 region is CAISYRGPFTEAFF. CDR3 bases: TGTGCCATCAGCTACAGGGGGCCTTTCACTGAAGCTTTCTTT.

This clone appeared a few times. V gene TRBV7-9 combines with J gene TRBJ2-1; D gene ambiguous. Germline V gene sequence: CDR1 SEHNR, CDR2 FQNEAQ (reference sequence). This CDR3 is 13 amino acids long. V was shortened by 0 bases and J by 9 bases, with 9 bases between the two germline ends. CDR3 sequence (DNA): TGTGCCAGCAGCTTAGCGAACTACCTTGAGCAGTTCTTC. It codes for CASSLANYLEQFF.